Below, one T cell receptor beta chain is given with its context. Its antigen is unidentified. These data come from a study of T cell responses to AZD1222 COVID-19 vaccine. Only in-frame clones appear in the TCRdb table, and some are missing; sequencing was by immunoSEQ multiplex PCR. The top ten hold about 8.4% of the sample, which has approximately 90,000 clones, 90% seen once. General observations from the study: There were repertoire samples only from the period after the peak T cell response. The sample set comprised mostly white British donors with more females, and clonal diversity was possibly underestimated. Just a handful of AZD1222 recipients were seropositive at baseline.

This CDR3 region has 16 residues. The V end lost 6 bases, the J end lost 0 bases, and 15 bases lay between the germline ends. From germline, CDR1 is MNHEY and CDR2 SVGEGT. This clonotype was obtained from an adult in good health. The sample was peripheral blood, taken on day 0 of AZD1222 vaccination. The chain recombines TRBV6-2 or TRBV6-3 with TRBJ1-3, with D perhaps TRBD1 (5 bases). Here the CDR3 DNA reads TGTGCCAGCAGCTCCACGGGGGACCTCTCTGGAAACACCATATATTTT. Its translation: CASSSTGDLSGNTIYF.